These T cell receptor beta chains were read from a single sample in a study of blood T cell repertoires in COVID-19. Assay: immunoSEQ multiplex PCR; the TCRdb copy retains only in-frame clones and omits some. In the table there are some 370,000 clones, roughly 90% of which are singletons. The sample taken for sequencing was peripheral blood. The origin of the receptors is a young man with active or convalescent COVID-19. Each CDR3 is given with its conserved first and last residue. A D gene is named only where the DNA matches it firmly. Part of the rows lack a size; the others show once, few, many or a class for expanded clones.

-,-,TRBV7-9,TRBJ1-1,TGTGCCAGCAGCTTAGCGCAGGGCGATAACACTGAAGCTTTCTTT,CASSLAQGDNTEAFF
-,TRBD1,TRBV11-3,TRBJ1-1,TGTGCCAGCAGCTTCATGGGGCAGGGGGCTAGTAACGCTGAAGCTTTCTTT,CASSFMGQGASNAEAFF
-,-,TRBV5-5,TRBJ2-5,TGTGCCAGCAGCTTGGTCCAGGTGGGGGGACAAGAGACCCAGTACTTC,CASSLVQVGGQETQYF
-,TRBD1,TRBV6-4,TRBJ1-6,TGTGCCAGCAGCGACGGGCTACAGGGGAATTCACCCCTCCACTTT,CASSDGLQGNSPLHF
-,-,TRBV27,TRBJ2-7,TGTGCCAGCAGTTTACAGGGCCACGAGCAGTACTTC,CASSLQGHEQYF
-,-,TRBV6-5,TRBJ2-7,TGTGCCGGATCCAGACACAGCTCCTACGAGCAGTACTTC,CAGSRHSSYEQYF
-,TRBD1,TRBV9,TRBJ2-2,TGTGCCAGCAGCGTAGAGGGGGCTGCGGACACCGGGGAGCTGTTTTTT,CASSVEGAADTGELFF
-,-,TRBV9,TRBJ2-3,TGTGCCAGCGGGGGAGCGGGCTTCGGGACAGATACGCAGTATTTT,CASGGAGFGTDTQYF
-,TRBD2,TRBV6-1,TRBJ2-3,TGTGCCAGCAGTGAAAGGCGGACTAGCGGGAGCACAGATACGCAGTATTTT,CASSERRTSGSTDTQYF
-,-,TRBV27,TRBJ1-1,TGTGCCAGCAGGGGAGCGGGGGCCACTGAAGCTTTCTTT,CASRGAGATEAFF
-,TRBD1,TRBV27,TRBJ1-2,TGTGCCAGCAGTACAAGGACAGGAAACTATGGCTACACCTTC,CASSTRTGNYGYTF
-,-,TRBV7-2,TRBJ1-2,TGTGCCAGCAGCCCTAGAGGTGGGGGCGGCAACTATGGCTACACCTTC,CASSPRGGGGNYGYTF
-,TRBD2,TRBV27,TRBJ2-1,TGTGCCAGCAGTTCCGGACTAGCGGGAAGTTTAGGTGAGCAGTTCTTC,CASSSGLAGSLGEQFF
-,TRBD1,TRBV9,TRBJ2-3,TGTGCCAGCAGCACAGCAGGGGGCACTAGCACAGATACGCAGTATTTT,CASSTAGGTSTDTQYF
-,TRBD2,TRBV5-6,TRBJ2-1,TGTGCCAGCAGTGATAGCGGGACTTACATCAATGAGCAGTTCTTC,CASSDSGTYINEQFF
-,TRBD1,TRBV4-3,TRBJ1-1,TGCGCCAGCAGCCAAGGCGACAGGGACTACACTGAAGCTTTCTTT,CASSQGDRDYTEAFF
-,TRBD2,TRBV27,TRBJ2-3,TGTGCCAGCAGTGCCGACGCCGCGGGGGGCTTCACAGATACGCAGTATTTT,CASSADAAGGFTDTQYF
-,-,TRBV2,TRBJ1-4,TGTGCCAGCAGCGCTAGGACACTTCGGGATGAAAAACTGTTTTTT,CASSARTLRDEKLFF
-,TRBD2,TRBV7-2,TRBJ2-3,TGTGCCAGCAGCTCCCCCGCGGGGGGGCCTCGAGATACGCAGTATTTT,CASSSPAGGPRDTQYF
-,TRBD1,TRBV15,TRBJ2-1,TGTGCCACCAGCAACGACAGGGATGGGGGCCGGGATGAGCAGTTCTTC,CATSNDRDGGRDEQFF
few,TRBD1,TRBV3-1/TRBV3-2,TRBJ1-5,TGTGCCAGCAGCCCACGGACAGGGGGGAGGGATCAGCCCCAGCATTTT,CASSPRTGGRDQPQHF
once,-,TRBV11-3,TRBJ1-1,TGTGCCAGCAGCCACGGGGGGGAGAACACTGAAGCTTTCTTT,CASSHGGENTEAFF